This is a list of T cell receptor beta chains from one sample in a study of CD4+ T cells in melanoma. Profiled with immunoSEQ multiplex PCR; TCRdb holds only in-frame clones, not every one. The sample includes roughly 10,000 clones, approximately 68% of them seen just once. Sequencing was performed on cells from a culture (not recorded whether cultured in vitro). Receptors were obtained from a human donor with melanoma. Both conserved end residues are part of each CDR3. Each record gives: D gene, J gene, clone size, V gene, CDR3 protein, CDR3 DNA. A D gene is named only where the DNA matches it firmly. Clone size is given for some rows only: seen once, a few or many times, or a class if the clone is expanded.

-	TRBJ2-3	-	TRBV7-9	CAIMGGRKTTDTQYF	TGTGCCATCATGGGGGGGCGGAAAACCACAGATACGCAGTATTTT
TRBD1	TRBJ1-2	-	TRBV30	CAWTKQTGGRRGYTF	TGTGCCTGGACGAAGCAAACAGGGGGGAGAAGGGGCTACACCTTC
TRBD1	TRBJ2-2	-	TRBV29-1	CSVEDPRGSFTGELFF	TGCAGCGTTGAAGATCCCAGGGGGTCGTTTACCGGGGAGCTGTTTTTT
-	TRBJ2-6	-	TRBV7-2	CASSPSGANVLTF	TGTGCCAGCAGCCCTTCTGGGGCCAACGTCCTGACTTTC
-	TRBJ2-7	-	TRBV6-5	CASTDRTYEQYF	TGTGCCAGTACGGACAGAACCTACGAGCAGTACTTC
-	TRBJ2-5	-	TRBV7-7	CASRSLAEETQYF	TGTGCCAGCAGATCCCTGGCGGAAGAGACCCAGTACTTC
-	TRBJ1-6	-	TRBV5-1	CASSPQGSSYNSPLHF	TGCGCCAGCAGCCCGCAGGGCAGCTCCTATAATTCACCCCTCCACTTT
-	TRBJ1-2	-	TRBV18	CASSPQGANYGYTF	TGTGCCAGCTCACCACAGGGAGCTAACTATGGCTACACCTTC
TRBD1	TRBJ1-2	-	TRBV2	CASGTAYGYTF	TGTGCCAGCGGGACAGCCTATGGCTACACCTTC
-	TRBJ1-5	few	TRBV5-8	CASSLLWGGSNQPQHF	TGTGCCAGCAGCTTACTCTGGGGAGGAAGCAATCAGCCCCAGCATTTT
TRBD1	TRBJ1-5	-	TRBV7-8	CASSFYRGYNQPQHF	TGTGCCAGCAGCTTTTACAGGGGATACAATCAGCCCCAGCATTTT
-	TRBJ2-5	-	TRBV10-3	CAISDRAGLQETQYF	TGTGCCATCAGTGATCGGGCGGGGCTACAAGAGACCCAGTACTTC
TRBD2	TRBJ2-3	-	TRBV23-1	CASSSPCGGYSTDTQYF	TGCGCCAGCAGTTCCCCCTGCGGGGGGTATAGCACAGATACGCAGTATTTT
TRBD1	TRBJ1-6	-	TRBV6-5	CASSGTGGGSPLHF	TGTGCCAGCAGCGGGACAGGGGGCGGCTCACCCCTCCACTTT